Below, 18 T cell receptor beta chains from the same sample are listed, as sequenced in a study of cytomegalovirus exposure and HLA in healthy donors. The PCR used 60 Vbeta and 13 Jbeta primers. The protocol was immunoSEQ multiplex PCR, while the TCRdb copy is restricted to in-frame clones and leaves out a portion. Its table records 220,000 or so clones. The sample taken for sequencing was PBMCs. The receptors shown here come from a girl aged 2 to 10 in good health and CMV-seropositive.

V usage is TRBV5-6 and J usage is TRBJ1-1, with D unclear. Per the germline V gene, CDR1 is SGHDT and CDR2 is YYEEEE. The CDR3 is 13 residues long. Between the trimmed V and J ends, which lost 0 bases and 1 base, there was a span of 4 bases. This chain's CDR3 is CASSLGRNTEAFF. The CDR3 DNA reads as TGTGCCAGCAGCTTGGGCAGGAACACTGAAGCTTTCTTT.

This chain links TRBV9 with TRBJ2-1; TRBD1 agrees at 10 bases. V trimming: 3 bases; J trimming: 7 bases; junction bases outside the gene matches: 13. Germline values: CDR1 SGDLS, CDR2 YYNGEE. This CDR3 has 17 residues. The CDR3 DNA reads TGTGCCAGCAGCGCCCGAAACCCGGGACAGGGGTCGAATGAGCAGTTCTTC. It is translated as CASSARNPGQGSNEQFF.

V and J are TRBV5-1 and TRBJ2-1, with 8 bases that match TRBD2. Germline V lookup: CDR1 SGHRS, CDR2 YFSETQ. V shed 4 bases, J shed 4 bases, and the junction held 10 bases outside the gene matches. There are 16 residues in the CDR3. The CDR3 DNA follows: TGCGCCAGCAGCCTCGGAGGTAGCGGGGCTTACAATGAGCAGTTCTTC. This translates into CASSLGGSGAYNEQFF.

The rearrangement links TRBV5-1 to TRBJ2-7, with 10 bases lining up with TRBD1. V was pared by 5 bases and J by 6 bases, with 8 bases of the junction left unmatched. CDR1 is SGHRS, CDR2 YFSETQ, per germline. This CDR3 comprises 14 residues. Here the CDR3 reads CASRVDRGLGEQYF. Here the CDR3 DNA reads TGCGCCAGCAGAGTCGACAGGGGGCTTGGCGAGCAGTACTTC.

V gene TRBV29-1 combines with J gene TRBJ2-1; D is uncertain. The V gene's germline CDR1 is SQVTM and CDR2 ANQGSEA. The CDR3 totals 11 residues. V gave up 7 bases and J gave up 4 bases, with 8 bases separating them. The CDR3 region has the DNA TGCAGCGCGACTGAATACAATGAGCAGTTCTTC. This translates into CSATEYNEQFF.

V is TRBV7-9 and J is TRBJ1-2; the D is unclear. This CDR3 has 13 residues. Germline V CDR1 and CDR2: SEHNR, FQNEAQ (reference sequence). Trimming took off 0 bases at V and 5 bases at J, with 7 bases between the two ends. CDR3 nucleotide sequence: TGTGCCAGCAGCTTAGCGGTGCAGTATGGCTACACCTTC. Translated: CASSLAVQYGYTF. The variable domain in full, with the rest retrieved from reference TRBV7-9 and TRBJ1-2, is DTGVSQNPRHKITKRGQNVTFRCDPISEHNRLYWYRQTLGQGPEFLTYFQNEAQLEKSRLLSDRFSAERPKGSFSTLEIQRTEQGDSAMYLCASSLAVQYGYTFGSGTRLTVV.

The chain employs TRBV5-4 and TRBJ2-7, with 9 bases that match TRBD2. The CDR3 length is 15 residues. Germline V CDR1 and CDR2: SGHNT, YYREEE (reference sequence). With 4 bases clipped from V and 7 bases from J, the junction kept 12 bases outside the gene matches. The CDR3 reads CASSRHSGSAREQYF. The CDR3 DNA follows: TGTGCCAGCAGCCGACATAGCGGGAGTGCAAGAGAGCAGTACTTC.

This chain uses TRBV5-5 with TRBJ2-7; D not certain. Germline V gives CDR1 SGHKS, CDR2 YYEKEE (reference sequence). The germline V and J ends were trimmed by 2 bases and 3 bases, with 12 bases remaining between them. This CDR3 comprises 14 residues. CDR3 nucleotide sequence: TGTGCCAGCAGCTTAACGGGTGCGGACTACGAGCAGTACTTC. It is translated as CASSLTGADYEQYF.

This chain uses TRBV10-3 with TRBJ1-4; the match to TRBD1 covers 7 bases. This CDR3 contains 16 residues. J was trimmed by 4 bases and V by 4 bases; bases with no gene match: 9. Germline lookup yields CDR1 ENHRY and CDR2 SYGVKD. The CDR3 loop is CAISASIGTVNEKLFF. Written as DNA, the CDR3 is TGTGCCATCAGTGCATCTATCGGGACAGTTAATGAAAAACTGTTTTTT.

The rearrangement links TRBV28 to TRBJ2-5; 11 nucleotides line up with TRBD1. Per germline, CDR1 MDHEN and CDR2 SYDVKM. With 8 bases clipped from V and 7 bases from J, the junction kept 9 bases outside the gene matches. The CDR3 spans 14 residues. As DNA, the CDR3 is TGTGCCAGCGACCGGGACAGGGGGTATGGGACCCAGTACTTC. This codes for CASDRDRGYGTQYF.

In the case of this clone: A read error may produce the germline difference seen at one junction end. V is TRBV25-1 and J is TRBJ2-2; D is ambiguous. The CDR3 contains 13 residues. Germline lookup yields CDR1 MGHDK and CDR2 SYGVNS. In nucleotides, the CDR3 is TGTGTCAGCAGTTCTAGAGGCACCGGGGAGCTGTTTTTT. It encodes CVSSSRGTGELFF.

The rearrangement links TRBV19 to TRBJ2-1; 9 positions agree with TRBD1. The germline V gene encodes CDR1 LNHDA and CDR2 SQIVND (reference sequence). The CDR3 runs to 14 residues. With V trimmed by 6 bases and J by 8 bases, 8 bases remained unmatched. The CDR3 bases are TGTGCCAGTAGGACGGGACAGGGTTTTGATGAGCAGTTCTTC. Translation gives CASRTGQGFDEQFF.

This chain joins TRBV6-6 and TRBJ2-2, with 7 bases that match TRBD1. Germline lookup yields CDR1 MNHNY and CDR2 SVGAGI (reference sequence). Germline trimming cut 2 bases from V and 6 bases from J; bases unmatched to any gene: 9. The CDR3 loop spans 16 amino acids. CDR3 sequence: CASSYTGQLSAGELFF. The CDR3 region has the DNA TGTGCCAGCAGTTACACGGGACAGCTGAGCGCCGGGGAGCTGTTTTTT.

The rearrangement links TRBV28 to TRBJ1-2, with 8 bases that match TRBD1. Germline V CDR1 and CDR2: MDHEN, SYDVKM. V shed 5 bases and J 6 bases; nucleotides not matched to a gene: 11. This CDR3 has 15 residues. The CDR3 sequence is CASSIMDRVADGYTF. CDR3 coding DNA: TGTGCCAGCAGTATCATGGACAGGGTAGCGGATGGCTACACCTTC.

The chain uses TRBV28 and TRBJ2-2; TRBD2 matches 8 bases. CDR3 length equals 19 residues. The J segment lost 3 bases and the V segment lost 4 bases, leaving 16 bases of the junction unmatched. Germline CDR1 MDHEN, CDR2 SYDVKM. The CDR3 nucleotides read TGTGCCAGCAGTTCAACCGGGACTAACGGGAGGGATCACACCGGGGAGCTGTTTTTT. Translated, it gives CASSSTGTNGRDHTGELFF.

The V call is TRBV30, the J call TRBJ2-6; D is possibly TRBD1 (6 bases). Germline V CDR1 and CDR2: GTSNPN, SVGIG (reference sequence). The CDR3 runs 17 residues. V shed 3 bases and J shed 1 base, with 16 bases lying between them. The CDR3 DNA sequence: TGTGCCTGGAGCAGAGGCAGGGGTGAATCTGGGGCCAACGTCCTGACTTTC. Translated: CAWSRGRGESGANVLTF.

This chain connects TRBV5-1 to TRBJ2-3; 8 bases align to TRBD1. CDR3 length: 15 amino acids. The germline gives CDR1 SGHRS, CDR2 YFSETQ. V shed 5 bases, J shed 3 bases, and the junction held 8 bases outside the gene matches. The CDR3 spells CASSPGQGVTDTQYF. The DNA of the CDR3 is TGCGCCAGCAGTCCCGGACAGGGAGTAACAGATACGCAGTATTTT.

The V gene is TRBV28, the J gene TRBJ1-4; the match to TRBD1 covers 9 bases. Germline CDR1 and CDR2: MDHEN and SYDVKM. V shed 5 bases and J 10 bases; nucleotides not matched to a gene: 8. The CDR3 sequence is 14 residues long. CDR3 protein: CASSPTRTGAKLFF. The CDR3 DNA reads as TGTGCCAGCAGTCCCACCCGGACAGGGGCAAAACTGTTTTTT.